These 29 T cell receptor beta chains share one sample of origin, sequenced in a study of T cells in Graves' hyperthyroidism and ophthalmopathy. There were TCR beta CDR3 regions amplified from RNA transcripts. The study used the HTBI primer set for a first-round RT-PCR of the TCR CDR3. TCRdb ran MiXCR on the multiplex PCR reads and lists one entry per CDR3 protein. The sample shows some 150,000 distinct CDR3 sequences, approximately 20% of them seen only once. Specimen: blood. Every receptor here comes from a woman aged 45-60 years with Graves' hyperthyroidism that later progressed to Graves' ophthalmopathy.

This sequence joins TRBV6-5 and TRBJ2-1, with TRBD2 matching over 13 bases. The junction had 9 bases not matched to a gene; V was cut back by 2 bases and J by 8 bases. Germline V lookup: CDR1 MNHEY, CDR2 SVGAGI. The CDR3 runs to 17 residues. CDR3 bases: TGTGCCAGCAGTTACCCCCGGACTAGCGGGAGTACCGATGAGCAGTTCTTC. Its protein is CASSYPRTSGSTDEQFF.

The chain uses TRBV5-1 and TRBJ2-7, with D perhaps TRBD1 (6 bases). This CDR3 is 15 amino acids long. The germline V gene encodes CDR1 SGHRS and CDR2 YFSETQ. Between the trimmed V and J ends, which lost 2 bases and 6 bases, there was a span of 18 bases. CDR3 sequence reads: CASSFATDRRAEQYF. For the CDR3, the DNA is TGCGCCAGCAGCTTTGCAACTGACAGGCGGGCCGAGCAGTACTTC.

This chain joins TRBV27 and TRBJ2-1; 11 positions agree with TRBD2. The length of the CDR3 is 16 residues. CDR1 and CDR2 from the germline V gene are MNHEY and SMNVEV (reference sequence). With 5 bases clipped from V and 8 bases from J, the junction kept 11 bases outside the gene matches. The CDR3 DNA follows: TGTGCCAGCAGTGTCTTACTAGCGGGAGTCAGCTATGAGCAGTTCTTC. This translates into CASSVLLAGVSYEQFF.

The chain employs TRBV19 and TRBJ2-3; no clear D gene. This CDR3 has 13 residues. Germline V gene data show CDR1 as LNHDA and CDR2 as SQIVND (reference sequence). The germline V and J ends were trimmed by 1 base and 4 bases, with 6 bases remaining between them. This CDR3 is CASSIGYPDTQYF. The CDR3 bases are TGTGCCAGTAGTATAGGTTACCCAGATACGCAGTATTTT.

This clonotype came up a few times. The chain joins TRBV20-1 to TRBJ2-1; the match to TRBD2 covers 9 bases. V lost 1 base and J lost 9; bases outside the gene matches: 13. CDR3 size: 16 residues. Germline-derived CDR1 and CDR2 are DFQATT and SNEGSKA (reference sequence). CDR3 loop: CSARGAGGEYKPEQFF. CDR3 sequence (DNA): TGCAGTGCTAGAGGGGCGGGAGGGGAGTACAAGCCTGAGCAGTTCTTC.

This clonotype appeared a few times. J is TRBJ2-5 and V is TRBV7-9; unclear D gene. The CDR3 contains 16 residues. Germline assignment: CDR1 SEHNR and CDR2 FQNEAQ (reference sequence). The V gene lost 2 bases and the J gene lost 2 bases, with 15 bases spanning the gap. Here the CDR3 reads CASSLSVAGAQETQYF. CDR3 bases: TGTGCCAGCAGCTTATCTGTGGCAGGTGCACAAGAGACCCAGTACTTC.

The CDR3 coding sequence is TGTGCAAAAACGGGGGGAGACAGGGCCTTATATTTT. Translating it yields CAKTGGDRALYF. The rearrangement links TRBV12-3 or TRBV12-4 to TRBJ1-3; the match to TRBD1 covers 7 bases. This CDR3 is 12 amino acids long.

This clonotype was seen a few times. J is TRBJ1-4 and V is TRBV28; D is undetermined. The ends were cut back, 1 base at V and 1 base at J, with 13 bases in the middle. The CDR3 totals 17 residues. Germline V gene data show CDR1 as MDHEN and CDR2 as SYDVKM. CDR3 sequence: CASSLSTSGITNEKLFF. In nucleotides, the CDR3 is TGTGCCAGCAGTTTATCCACCTCGGGCATAACTAATGAAAAACTGTTTTTT.

V usage is TRBV30 and J usage is TRBJ1-6; the D gene is possibly TRBD1 (6 bases). CDR1 and CDR2 (germline): GTSNPN, SVGIG (reference sequence). The CDR3 runs to 13 residues. V shed 2 bases and J shed 5 bases, with 7 bases lying between them. CDR3 nucleotide sequence: TGTGCCTGGAGTAAGGGGGATAATTCACCCCTCCACTTT. Protein product: CAWSKGDNSPLHF.

J is TRBJ2-7 and V is TRBV6-1, with 8 bases that match TRBD2. CDR3 size: 15 residues. V was pared by 4 bases and J by 6 bases, with 11 bases of the junction left unmatched. The germline V gene has CDR1 MNHNS and CDR2 SASEGT. The CDR3 loop reads CASSGRSGMAPEQYF. CDR3 DNA sequence: TGTGCCAGCAGTGGCCGTAGCGGGATGGCCCCCGAGCAGTACTTC.

In its sample, this clonotype was seen many times. The V and J genes are TRBV20-1 and TRBJ2-1; D is unresolved. The germline V gene encodes CDR1 DFQATT and CDR2 SNEGSKA (reference sequence). The ends were cut back, 0 bases at V and 0 bases at J, with 6 bases in the middle. The CDR3 has 14 residues. The CDR3 coding sequence is TGCAGTGCTAGAGATTACGGCTCCTACAATGAGCAGTTCTTC. It is translated as CSARDYGSYNEQFF.

This clonotype has ten or more counts. The chain recombines TRBV12-3 or TRBV12-4 with TRBJ2-5, with 12 bases lining up with TRBD2. With 4 bases clipped from V and 5 bases from J, the junction kept 5 bases outside the gene matches. CDR3 size: 15 residues. CDR3 amino acids: CASSYLAGGAETQYF. Here the CDR3 DNA reads TGTGCCAGCAGTTACCTAGCGGGGGGGGCGGAGACCCAGTACTTC.

As for this clonotype: Given a much more abundant clone one base away, this may be a read error. This chain connects TRBV6-5 to TRBJ2-5; tentatively, D is TRBD1 (6 bases). V was shortened by 0 bases and J by 2 bases, with 10 bases between the two germline ends. There are 15 residues in the CDR3. Germline CDR1 is MNHEY and CDR2 is SVGAGI. The CDR3 bases are TGTGCCAGCAGTTACTCGGGGGCGGTACAAGAGACCCAGTACTTC. Translated, it gives CASSYSGAVQETQYF.

This clonotype was seen at least ten times. This chain links TRBV7-2 with TRBJ2-1; 16 nucleotides match TRBD2. After removal of 3 bases from V and 3 bases from J, the junction contained 5 bases not matched to a gene. The CDR3 extends over 18 amino acids. Germline assignment: CDR1 SGHTA and CDR2 FQGNSA. The DNA for the CDR3 is TGTGCCAGCAGCTTGGGACTAGCGGGAGGGGCGGGCTACAATGAGCAGTTCTTC. Protein: CASSLGLAGGAGYNEQFF.

There are many counts of this clonotype. The genes are TRBV5-5 and TRBJ2-5; 11 positions agree with TRBD2. Germline CDR1 and CDR2: SGHKS and YYEKEE (reference sequence). The CDR3 is 16 amino acids. V was clipped by 0 bases and J by 3 bases; unmatched bases: 4. CDR3: CASSLAASGRKETQYF. The CDR3 DNA follows: TGTGCCAGCAGCTTGGCGGCTAGCGGGAGGAAAGAGACCCAGTACTTC.

This clonotype occurred many times. The chain employs TRBV5-1 and TRBJ2-7, with D uncertain. There are 14 residues in the CDR3. V was trimmed by 3 bases and J by 1 base, leaving 11 bases between them. The germline V gene encodes CDR1 SGHRS and CDR2 YFSETQ. DNA for the CDR3: TGCGCCAGCAGCTCGTACAGCGCATCCTACGAGCAGTACTTC. Amino acid sequence: CASSSYSASYEQYF. Full variable domain (outside the CDR3, taken from reference TRBV5-1 and TRBJ2-7): KAGVTQTPRYLIKTRGQQVTLSCSPISGHRSVSWYQQTPGQGLQFLFEYFSETQRNKGNFPGRFSGRQFSNSRSEMNVSTLELGDSALYLCASSSYSASYEQYFGPGTRLTVT.

This clonotype was observed many times. This chain's CDR3 is CASSLGTANYGYTF. The DNA of the CDR3 is TGTGCCAGCAGCTTAGGGACGGCTAACTATGGCTACACCTTC. The V gene is TRBV11-2, the J gene TRBJ1-2; D is unresolved. The germline V and J ends were trimmed by 1 base and 0 bases, with 6 bases remaining between them. The CDR3 covers 14 residues. Germline V gene sequence: CDR1 SGHAT, CDR2 FQNNGV.

This clonotype was counted at least ten times. This chain links TRBV5-5 with TRBJ2-1; 9 nucleotides match TRBD2. V was pared by 1 base and J by 4 bases, with 3 bases of the junction left unmatched. Per the germline V gene, CDR1 is SGHKS and CDR2 is YYEKEE (reference sequence). The CDR3 is made up of 15 amino acids. The CDR3 nucleotides read TGTGCCAGCAGCTTGACTAGCGGGCAGTACAATGAGCAGTTCTTC. Amino acids: CASSLTSGQYNEQFF.

This clonotype came up many times. This chain links TRBV28 with TRBJ1-2; TRBD1 might be the D (6 bases). This CDR3 comprises 15 residues. V lost 6 bases, J lost 0 bases, and 14 bases lay in between. Germline V gene lookup returns CDR1 MDHEN and CDR2 SYDVKM. In DNA form, the CDR3 reads TGTGCCAGCAGATCCGCCGGACAGCCTAACTATGGCTACACCTTC. Translating it yields CASRSAGQPNYGYTF.

This clonotype was observed many times. V usage is TRBV2 and J usage is TRBJ1-2; 7 bases are a match to TRBD1. The germline V gene has CDR1 SNHLY and CDR2 FYNNEI. Trimming at V came to 1 base and at J to 8 bases, leaving 7 bases not matched to a gene. CDR3 length: 14 amino acids. CDR3 sequence: CASSEDRGVRGYTF. In DNA form, the CDR3 reads TGTGCCAGCAGTGAAGACAGGGGAGTGAGAGGCTACACCTTC.

This clonotype was picked up many times. The chain has TRBV30 and TRBJ2-2; D is ambiguous. The germline V and J ends were trimmed by 0 bases and 1 base, with 3 bases remaining between them. Germline loops: CDR1 GTSNPN, CDR2 SVGIG (reference sequence). The CDR3 extends over 13 amino acids. The CDR3 bases are TGTGCCTGGAGTGTTGGGAACACCGGGGAGCTGTTTTTT. It codes for CAWSVGNTGELFF. The whole variable domain, filled in from reference TRBV30 and TRBJ2-2, reads SQTIHQWPATLVQPVGSPLSLECTVEGTSNPNLYWYRQAAGRGLQLLFYSVGIGQISSEVPQNLSASRPQDRQFILSSKKLLLSDSGFYLCAWSVGNTGELFFGEGSRLTVL.

The sample holds a few counts of this clonotype. This rearrangement joins TRBV28 to TRBJ2-2, with D uncertain. Germline V gene sequence: CDR1 MDHEN, CDR2 SYDVKM. The CDR3 is made up of 14 amino acids. V lost 6 bases, J lost 5 bases, and 13 bases lay in between. CDR3 amino acids: CASRGFLRTGELFF. CDR3 in DNA: TGTGCCAGCAGGGGATTTTTGAGGACCGGGGAGCTGTTTTTT.

This clonotype has a count of ten or more. This chain links TRBV20-1 with TRBJ1-1; 8 positions agree with TRBD1. Germline V gene data show CDR1 as DFQATT and CDR2 as SNEGSKA (reference sequence). The CDR3 length is 14 residues. Trimming at V came to 4 bases and at J to 1 base, leaving 5 bases not matched to a gene. The CDR3 spells CSATPGTGNTEAFF. The DNA of the CDR3 is TGCAGTGCTACCCCTGGGACAGGGAACACTGAAGCTTTCTTT.

This clonotype was recorded at least ten times. This sequence joins TRBV27 and TRBJ1-1; D might be TRBD1 (5 bases). The CDR3 runs to 15 residues. Germline assignment: CDR1 MNHEY and CDR2 SMNVEV (reference sequence). The ends were cut back, 4 bases at V and 0 bases at J, with 12 bases in the middle. CDR3 sequence reads: CASSSIDSMNTEAFF. CDR3 nucleotides: TGTGCCAGCAGTTCTATAGACAGTATGAACACTGAAGCTTTCTTT.

This clonotype was seen many times. The chain has TRBV7-2 and TRBJ1-1; D call uncertain. Per the germline V gene, CDR1 is SGHTA and CDR2 is FQGNSA. The CDR3 contains 15 residues. The germline V and J ends were trimmed by 1 base and 0 bases, with 9 bases remaining between them. The CDR3 is CASSLVGNMNTEAFF. The CDR3 DNA reads as TGTGCCAGCAGCTTAGTGGGTAACATGAACACTGAAGCTTTCTTT.

Only a few counts were recorded for this clonotype. The chain employs TRBV7-8 and TRBJ2-3, with 12 nucleotides matching TRBD1. Germline lookup yields CDR1 SGHVS and CDR2 FQNEAQ. J lost 6 bases, V lost 7 bases, and 8 bases had no gene match. The CDR3 runs 15 residues. The CDR3 protein is CASTDMGQGADTQYF. The CDR3 DNA follows: TGTGCCAGCACCGATATGGGACAGGGGGCGGATACGCAGTATTTT.

This sequence joins TRBV9 and TRBJ2-3, with D perhaps matching TRBD1 or TRBD2 (5 bases each). This CDR3 is 14 amino acids long. Germline CDR1 is SGDLS and CDR2 is YYNGEE. V was pared by 2 bases and J by 6 bases, with 13 bases between. The CDR3 here is CASSVRGNRDTQYF. The CDR3 DNA is TGTGCCAGCAGCGTGCGAGGGAACAGGGATACGCAGTATTTT.

This clonotype was counted at least ten times. The chain carries TRBV3-1 and TRBJ2-6; D gene uncertain. Deletions cut 1 base from V and 4 bases from J, with 8 bases between. This CDR3 has 15 residues. Germline V gene lookup returns CDR1 LGHDT and CDR2 YNNKEL (reference sequence). CDR3 sequence: CASSQASSGANVLTF. CDR3 nucleotide sequence: TGTGCCAGCAGCCAAGCGAGCTCCGGGGCCAACGTCCTGACTTTC.

This clonotype was seen at least ten times. V and J are TRBV7-8 and TRBJ2-1; 10 bases align to TRBD2. This CDR3 region has 18 residues. Germline V gene lookup returns CDR1 SGHVS and CDR2 FQNEAQ. V shed 1 base, J shed 0 bases, and the junction held 6 bases outside the gene matches. This CDR3 reads CASSLGIAGGYSYNEQFF. The CDR3 DNA reads TGTGCCAGCAGCTTAGGGATAGCGGGAGGCTACTCCTACAATGAGCAGTTCTTC.